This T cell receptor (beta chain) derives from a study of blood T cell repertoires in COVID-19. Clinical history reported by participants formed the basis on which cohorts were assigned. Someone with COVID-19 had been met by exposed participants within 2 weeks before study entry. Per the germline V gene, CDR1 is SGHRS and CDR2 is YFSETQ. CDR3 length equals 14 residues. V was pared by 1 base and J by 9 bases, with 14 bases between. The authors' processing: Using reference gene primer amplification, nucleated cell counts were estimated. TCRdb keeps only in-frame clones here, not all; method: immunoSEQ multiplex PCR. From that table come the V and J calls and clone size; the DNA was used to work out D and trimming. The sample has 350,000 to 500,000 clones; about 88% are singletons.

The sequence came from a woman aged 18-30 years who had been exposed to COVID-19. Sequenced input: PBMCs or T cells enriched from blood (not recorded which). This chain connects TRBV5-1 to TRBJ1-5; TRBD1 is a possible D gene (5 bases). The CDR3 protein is CASSLNGGGGPQHF. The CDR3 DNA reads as TGCGCCAGCAGCTTGAATGGCGGCGGGGGGCCCCAGCATTTT.